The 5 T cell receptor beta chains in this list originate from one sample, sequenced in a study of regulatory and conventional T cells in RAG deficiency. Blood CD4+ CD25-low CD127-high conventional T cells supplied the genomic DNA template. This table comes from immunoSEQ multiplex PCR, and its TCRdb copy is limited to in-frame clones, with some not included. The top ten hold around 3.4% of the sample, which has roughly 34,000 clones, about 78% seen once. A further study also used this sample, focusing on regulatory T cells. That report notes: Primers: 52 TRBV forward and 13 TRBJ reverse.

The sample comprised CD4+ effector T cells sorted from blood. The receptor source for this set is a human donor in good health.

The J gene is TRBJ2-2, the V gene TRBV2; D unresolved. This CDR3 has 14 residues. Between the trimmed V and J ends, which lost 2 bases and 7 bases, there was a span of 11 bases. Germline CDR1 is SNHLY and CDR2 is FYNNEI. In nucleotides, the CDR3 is TGTGCCAGCAGTGAACCCCGACGTCTCGGGGAGCTGTTTTTT. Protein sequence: CASSEPRRLGELFF.

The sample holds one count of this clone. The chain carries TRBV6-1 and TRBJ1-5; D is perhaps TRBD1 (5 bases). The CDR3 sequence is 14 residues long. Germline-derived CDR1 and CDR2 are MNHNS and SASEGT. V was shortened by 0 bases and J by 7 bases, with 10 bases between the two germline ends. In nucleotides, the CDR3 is TGTGCCAGCAGTGAAGCCCAGGGTTACCAGCCCCAGCATTTT. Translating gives CASSEAQGYQPQHF.

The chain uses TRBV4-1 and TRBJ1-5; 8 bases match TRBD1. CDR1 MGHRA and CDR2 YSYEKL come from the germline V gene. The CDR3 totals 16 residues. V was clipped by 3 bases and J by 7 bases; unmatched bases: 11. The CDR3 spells CASSHTLLTGVQPQHF. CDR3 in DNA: TGCGCCAGCAGCCACACCCTCTTGACAGGGGTCCAGCCCCAGCATTTT.

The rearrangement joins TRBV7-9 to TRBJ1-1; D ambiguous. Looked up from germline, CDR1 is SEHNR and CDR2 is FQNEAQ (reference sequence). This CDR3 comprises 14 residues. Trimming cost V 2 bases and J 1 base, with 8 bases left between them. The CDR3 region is CASSLRSTNTEAFF. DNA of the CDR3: TGTGCCAGCAGCTTACGGTCAACGAACACTGAAGCTTTCTTT.

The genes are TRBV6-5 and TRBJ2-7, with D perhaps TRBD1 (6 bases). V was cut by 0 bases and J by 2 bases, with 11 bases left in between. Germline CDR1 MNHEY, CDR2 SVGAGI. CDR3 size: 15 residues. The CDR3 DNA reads TGTGCCAGCAGTTACTCCCCGACAGGACCCTACGAGCAGTACTTC. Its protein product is CASSYSPTGPYEQYF.